A selection of T cell receptor beta chains follows, all from one sample in a study of blood T cell repertoires in COVID-19. The method was immunoSEQ multiplex PCR; TCRdb's version includes in-frame clones alone and lacks a portion of them. The sample has approximately 250,000 clones, around 84% seen once. Sequencing input: peripheral blood. The receptors shown here come from a man between 60 and 70 years old with acute or convalescent COVID-19. The CDR3 runs from the conserved cysteine through the conserved F or W. Each record gives: V gene, J gene, D gene, clone size, CDR3 DNA, CDR3 protein. A D gene is named only where the DNA matches it firmly. Size is omitted from some rows. Given values are once, few, many or a class for expanded clones.

TRBV18	TRBJ1-1	-	-	TGTGCCAGCTCACCGCAGGGTCGGACTGAAGCTTTCTTT	CASSPQGRTEAFF
TRBV5-1	TRBJ2-1	-	-	TGCGCCAGCAGTTCGTACTCCTACAATGAGCAGTTCTTC	CASSSYSYNEQFF
TRBV5-4	TRBJ2-1	-	-	TGTGCCAGCAGCTTCAACGGGGGTAATGAGCAGTTCTTC	CASSFNGGNEQFF
TRBV12-3/TRBV12-4	TRBJ2-7	-	-	TGTGCCAGCAGTACCCAGGGCTACGAGCAGTACTTC	CASSTQGYEQYF
TRBV7-3	TRBJ2-5	TRBD2	-	TGTGCCAGCAGCTCGGGACTAGCGGGAGGAGAGACCCAGTACTTC	CASSSGLAGGETQYF
TRBV6-5	TRBJ1-3	-	-	TGTGCCAGCAGTCCCTTTGGGGCCTCTGGAAACACCATATATTTT	CASSPFGASGNTIYF
TRBV7-2	TRBJ1-1	-	few	TGTGCCAGCAGCTTTCGTGTCCGGGATGAAGCTTTCTTT	CASSFRVRDEAFF
TRBV6-1	TRBJ1-1	-	-	TGTGCCAGCAGTGAATGGCTTGAAGCTTTCTTT	CASSEWLEAFF
TRBV6-5	TRBJ1-1	-	-	TGTGCCAGCACACCTGTACCGGGACAGAACACTGAAGCTTTCTTT	CASTPVPGQNTEAFF
TRBV19	TRBJ2-3	TRBD2	-	TGTGCCAGTAGTAGGGGGGGAGCCCTGGATACGCAGTATTTT	CASSRGGALDTQYF
TRBV6-5	TRBJ2-3	-	-	TGTGCCAGCAAACCCAACAGGGCGGGCACAGATACGCAGTATTTT	CASKPNRAGTDTQYF
TRBV9	TRBJ2-3	-	-	TGTGCCAGCAGCGTTAGCTTAGATACGCAGTATTTT	CASSVSLDTQYF
TRBV25-1	TRBJ2-4	-	-	TGTGCCAGCAGTGATCACCCTCTAGGTGTGAACATTCAGTACTTC	CASSDHPLGVNIQYF
TRBV19	TRBJ2-7	-	-	TGTGCCAGTAGTATATCCAACCCCGGAGGTTGGGGAAACGAGCAGTACTTC	CASSISNPGGWGNEQYF
TRBV9	TRBJ2-3	TRBD1	-	TGTGCCAGCAGCGTAGTAGACAGGGGATCAGATACGCAGTATTTT	CASSVVDRGSDTQYF
TRBV6-5	TRBJ1-2	TRBD1	-	TGTGCCAGCAAGCGACAGGGGTTCTATGGCTACACCTTC	CASKRQGFYGYTF
TRBV9	TRBJ2-5	TRBD2	-	TGTGCCAGCAGCGTTAGCGGGGGAGGGGAGACCCAGTACTTC	CASSVSGGGETQYF
TRBV5-4	TRBJ2-1	-	-	TGTGCCAGCAGCCTGGGTACCTACAATGAGCAGTTCTTC	CASSLGTYNEQFF
TRBV18	TRBJ2-5	-	-	TGTGCCAGCTCACCACCAGCACAGGGTATCCAGACCCAGTACTTC	CASSPPAQGIQTQYF
TRBV7-9	TRBJ2-7	TRBD1	few	TGTGCCAGCAGCTTACCCGACAGGGGGCTCTACGAGCAGTACTTC	CASSLPDRGLYEQYF
TRBV28	TRBJ1-6	-	-	TGTGCCAGCAGTTTGCACAGGGTAAATTCACCCCTCCACTTT	CASSLHRVNSPLHF
TRBV24-1	TRBJ2-1	TRBD2	-	TGTGCCACCAGCCCCGGACTAGCGGGTGGCAATGAGCAGTTCTTC	CATSPGLAGGNEQFF
TRBV29-1	TRBJ2-1	TRBD2	-	TGCAGCGCCGAAAAGCGGGAGCAGCAGTTCTTC	CSAEKREQQFF
TRBV11-2	TRBJ1-1	-	-	TGTGCCAGCAGCTCGAGCACGGCCAACAGAGAGGCTTTCTTT	CASSSSTANREAFF
TRBV4-2	TRBJ2-3	-	-	TGTGCCAGCAGCCAAGCATGGGTAGGACACACAGATACGCAGTATTTT	CASSQAWVGHTDTQYF
TRBV6-5	TRBJ2-3	TRBD2	-	TGTGCCAGCACCCGGACTAGCGTCACAGATACGCAGTATTTT	CASTRTSVTDTQYF
TRBV6-1	TRBJ1-5	TRBD1	-	TGTGCCAGCAGTGCGACAGGGGTCCTTAGCAATCAGCCCCAGCATTTT	CASSATGVLSNQPQHF
TRBV10-2	TRBJ2-3	-	-	TGCGCCAGCAGGGAGATAAGCACAGATACGCAGTATTTT	CASREISTDTQYF
TRBV19	TRBJ1-5	-	-	TGTGCCAGTAGTATGGTTAATGTAGGGGGGGCCTGGAATCAGCCCCAGCATTTT	CASSMVNVGGAWNQPQHF
TRBV7-3	TRBJ2-5	TRBD1	few	TGTGCCAGCAGCCAACAGGGGGGTCGGGAGACCCAGTACTTC	CASSQQGGRETQYF